This TCR beta chain comes out of a study of response to subunit inactivated influenza vaccine. This CDR3 is 16 amino acids long. CDR1 DFQATT and CDR2 SNEGSKA come from the germline V gene (reference sequence). With 5 bases clipped from V and 1 base from J, the junction kept 13 bases outside the gene matches. Broader study findings: Researchers suggested that each seasonal influenza vaccination recruits few new T cells.

TCRdb recomputed calls from the RT-PCR reads with MiXCR, one row per CDR3 protein. The profile covers hundreds of thousands of distinct CDR3 sequences, with 15% to 18% appearing a single time and 11% taken by the ten largest. About this clonotype itself: Its cognate antigen is unknown.

The chain couples TRBV20-1 to TRBJ2-7; 8 bases agree with TRBD2. This TCR derives from a man aged 50-60 years who received an inactivated influenza vaccine. The sample in question was PBMCs from blood, obtained 11 to 12 days after vaccination. CDR3 region: CSASPSGRLASYEQYF. For the CDR3, the DNA is TGCAGTGCTTCCCCAAGCGGGAGATTAGCATCCTACGAGCAGTACTTC.